These 22 T cell receptor beta chains were sequenced from one sample in a study of T cell repertoires in aging, cancer and after chemotherapy. TRB rearrangements spanning V, D and J were amplified using mixed TRB-A/B primers. TCRdb fed the multiplex PCR reads into MiXCR, producing one record per CDR3 protein. The top ten clones hold 2.5% to 4% of a sample with 2,500 to 4,000 distinct CDR3 sequences, roughly 46% of them seen once. The template was genomic DNA from peripheral blood, not RNA. The sample taken for sequencing was blood. The origin of the receptors is a human donor with a solid tumor.

Judged by abundance, this clonotype is hyperexpanded. CDR3 sequence: CAYAGEWYGYTF. In DNA, the CDR3 is TGTGCCTATGCAGGGGAGTGGTATGGCTACACCTTC. The V call is TRBV5-4, the J call TRBJ1-2; maybe TRBD1 (6 bases). The germline CDR1 and CDR2 sequences are SGHNT and YYREEE (reference sequence). V was shortened by 10 bases and J by 5 bases, with 15 bases between the two germline ends. This CDR3 region has 12 residues.

Notes on this clonotype: One junction end disagrees with the germline gene, perhaps due to a read error. The chain has TRBV6-5 and TRBJ1-4, with TRBD1 identical over 12 bases. Per the germline V gene, CDR1 is MNHEY and CDR2 is SVGAGI. The CDR3 sequence is 16 residues long. The CDR3 coding sequence is TGTGCCAGCAGTTACCGGGGACAGGGGGCTAACGAAAAACTGTTTTTT. Translation: CASSYRGQGANEKLFF.

The chain joins TRBV7-2 to TRBJ2-3; D may match TRBD1 or TRBD2 (5 bases each). The CDR3 loop spans 14 amino acids. CDR1 SGHTA and CDR2 FQGNSA come from the germline V gene. The germline V and J ends were trimmed by 4 bases and 1 base, with 9 bases remaining between them. CDR3 coding DNA: TGTGCCAGCAGCTGGGGGTCCCGCACAGATACGCAGTATTTT. It codes for CASSWGSRTDTQYF.

This clonotype was counted only a few times. The chain combines TRBV30 with TRBJ1-1, with no clear D. Trimming took off 2 bases at V and 7 bases at J, with 8 bases between the two ends. CDR1 is GTSNPN, CDR2 SVGIG, per germline (reference sequence). CDR3 length equals 11 residues. In DNA, the CDR3 is TGTGCCTGGAGTCGAGCAGGTGAAGCTTTCTTT. It codes for CAWSRAGEAFF.

The J gene is TRBJ2-5, the V gene TRBV11-3; no firm D call. V lost 4 bases, J lost 4 bases, and 10 bases lay in between. CDR3 size: 13 residues. Germline V gene sequence: CDR1 SGHNT, CDR2 YENEEA. CDR3 sequence reads: CASSSLWSETQYF. The DNA of the CDR3 is TGTGCCAGCAGCTCGTTGTGGTCAGAGACCCAGTACTTC.

A few counts support this clonotype. The rearrangement links TRBV19 to TRBJ1-2; 8 nucleotides align to TRBD1. Trimming took 5 bases from V and 7 from J; bases not matched to a gene: 9. This CDR3 spans 14 amino acids. Germline V gene data show CDR1 as LNHDA and CDR2 as SQIVND (reference sequence). The CDR3 region has the DNA TGTGCCAGTAGTTTGACAGGGGATCTGTCTGGCTACACCTTC. Its protein is CASSLTGDLSGYTF.

The genes are TRBV7-2 and TRBJ1-1; D is undetermined. V was pared by 1 base and J by 0 bases, with 12 bases between. The CDR3 runs to 16 residues. Germline V lookup: CDR1 SGHTA, CDR2 FQGNSA. In nucleotides, the CDR3 is TGTGCCAGCAGCTTAGTAAGTCACAGCATGAACACTGAAGCTTTCTTT. This encodes CASSLVSHSMNTEAFF.

This clonotype was picked up a small number of times. This chain connects TRBV30 to TRBJ2-1; D possibly corresponds to TRBD1 (5 bases). V lost 1 base and J lost 5, with 15 bases in between. Germline CDR1 reads GTSNPN; CDR2 reads SVGIG (reference sequence). CDR3 size: 15 residues. In DNA form, the CDR3 reads TGTGCCTGGAGTGCCCTGGGGCTAGATCACAATGAGCAGTTCTTC. Its translation: CAWSALGLDHNEQFF.

A single count supports this clonotype. The gene calls are TRBV7-2 and TRBJ2-7, with unresolved D. Germline CDR1 SGHTA, CDR2 FQGNSA. CDR3 length: 18 amino acids. V lost 2 bases and J 4 bases, leaving 24 bases between the germline ends. The CDR3 sequence is CASSLQSIRIIGVYEQYF. As DNA, the CDR3 is TGTGCCAGCAGCTTACAGTCCATAAGAATTATAGGTGTTTACGAGCAGTACTTC.

This clonotype was recorded a few times. The chain is built from TRBV30 and TRBJ2-5; perhaps TRBD2 as D (6 bases). Trimming took 2 bases from V and 2 from J, leaving 9 bases between them. Germline V lookup: CDR1 GTSNPN, CDR2 SVGIG (reference sequence). This CDR3 is 13 amino acids long. The CDR3 here is CAWSNGGQETQYF. As DNA, the CDR3 is TGTGCCTGGAGTAACGGGGGACAAGAGACCCAGTACTTC.

This clonotype was picked up a small number of times. The V call is TRBV12-3 or TRBV12-4, the J call TRBJ1-4, with no clear D. The CDR3 has 12 residues. V lost 3 bases and J 8 bases, leaving 7 bases between the germline ends. The DNA of the CDR3 is TGTGCCAGCAGTTTTGGGTACGAAAAACTGTTTTTT. It specifies CASSFGYEKLFF.

The rearrangement joins TRBV6-1 to TRBJ2-7, with 7 bases identical to TRBD1. J lost 7 bases, V lost 6 bases, and 15 bases had no gene match. This CDR3 is 15 amino acids long. Germline loops: CDR1 MNHNS, CDR2 SASEGT. The CDR3 DNA follows: TGTGCCAGCAGCTCGGCCGGTCAGGGGGTGGGAGAGCAGTACTTC. Translated: CASSSAGQGVGEQYF.

The chain has TRBV9 and TRBJ2-1; D is uncertain. CDR1 is SGDLS, CDR2 YYNGEE, per germline. The V gene lost 1 base and the J gene lost 8 bases, with 4 bases spanning the gap. The CDR3 has 11 residues. CDR3 in DNA: TGTGCCAGCAGCGTAACTGATGAGCAGTTCTTC. It yields the protein CASSVTDEQFF.

The chain uses TRBV27 and TRBJ2-7; maybe TRBD2 (5 bases). Germline V gene sequence: CDR1 MNHEY, CDR2 SMNVEV (reference sequence). V shed 3 bases and J shed 4 bases, with 10 bases lying between them. The CDR3 sequence is 13 residues long. The CDR3: CASSFGLIYEQYF. In DNA form, the CDR3 reads TGTGCCAGCAGTTTCGGACTTATTTACGAGCAGTACTTC.

The gene calls are TRBV27 and TRBJ2-3; D is uncertain. Germline-derived CDR1 and CDR2 are MNHEY and SMNVEV (reference sequence). V was clipped by 4 bases and J by 1 base, with 9 bases between them. The CDR3 is made up of 14 amino acids. The CDR3 DNA reads TGTGCCAGCAGTTGGTCGGGTCGCACAGATACGCAGTATTTT. The encoded protein is CASSWSGRTDTQYF.

The rearrangement joins TRBV7-2 to TRBJ2-3; D gene uncertain. The V gene lost 2 bases and the J gene lost 0 bases, with 9 bases spanning the gap. Germline V gene sequence: CDR1 SGHTA, CDR2 FQGNSA. The CDR3 is 15 amino acids. The CDR3 bases are TGTGCCAGCAGCTTAATCGGCGGCAGCACAGATACGCAGTATTTT. Protein: CASSLIGGSTDTQYF. Complete variable domain (other parts from reference TRBV7-2 and TRBJ2-3): GAGVSQSPSNKVTEKGKDVELRCDPISGHTALYWYRQSLGQGLEFLIYFQGNSAPDKSGLPSDRFSAERTGGSVSTLTIQRTQQEDSAVYLCASSLIGGSTDTQYFGPGTRLTVL.

This clonotype was seen a few times. V usage is TRBV7-2 and J usage is TRBJ2-3, with D tentatively TRBD2 (5 bases). The CDR3 has 14 amino acids. Germline lookup yields CDR1 SGHTA and CDR2 FQGNSA. Trimming pared 5 bases from V and 6 bases from J, leaving 15 bases between. The CDR3 here is CASSVAGGRDTQYF. CDR3 sequence (DNA): TGTGCCAGCAGCGTCGCCGGCGGGCGGGATACGCAGTATTTT.

Notes on this clonotype: A junction boundary mismatches the germline segment, possibly from a read error. The chain joins TRBV7-2 to TRBJ1-6; D is unclear. Per germline, CDR1 SGHTA and CDR2 FQGNSA. CDR3 length equals 14 residues. CDR3 amino acids: CVSSLAHPVSPLHF. CDR3 coding DNA: TGTGTCAGCAGCTTAGCGCACCCGGTTTCACCCCTCCACTTT. Full variable domain (rest looked up from reference TRBV7-2 and TRBJ1-6): GAGVSQSPSNKVTEKGKDVELRCDPISGHTALYWYRQSLGQGLEFLIYFQGNSAPDKSGLPSDRFSAERTGGSVSTLTIQRTQQEDSAVYLCVSSLAHPVSPLHFGNGTRLTVT.

V gene TRBV11-2 combines with J gene TRBJ2-7; D is unresolved. CDR3 length: 11 amino acids. Germline V gene lookup returns CDR1 SGHAT and CDR2 FQNNGV. V was clipped by 5 bases and J by 9 bases, with 11 bases between them. The CDR3 coding sequence is TGTGCCAGCAGCCCTGGACCTGGGCAGTACTTC. Protein product: CASSPGPGQYF.

This clonotype appeared a few times. The chain joins TRBV29-1 to TRBJ2-3, with 9 bases aligning to TRBD1. The junction had 5 bases not matched to a gene; V was cut back by 5 bases and J by 2 bases. CDR3 length: 14 amino acids. Germline CDR1 reads SQVTM; CDR2 reads ANQGSEA. In DNA, the CDR3 is TGCAGCGTTCGGGACAGGGTGGTCACAGATACGCAGTATTTT. Its translation is CSVRDRVVTDTQYF.

The chain is built from TRBV11-3 and TRBJ1-6; no definite D call. The length of the CDR3 is 13 residues. Trimming shortened V by 9 bases and J by 0 bases, and 6 bases separated the two germline ends. CDR1 SGHNT and CDR2 YENEEA come from the germline V gene. In DNA, the CDR3 is TGTGCCAGTAGCAGCTCCTATAATTCACCCCTCCACTTT. Protein: CASSSSYNSPLHF.

The rearrangement uses TRBV7-2 and TRBJ2-2; D is unresolved. CDR1 is SGHTA, CDR2 FQGNSA, per germline. The V and J ends lost 1 base and 2 bases respectively, with 8 bases between them. The CDR3 length is 15 residues. In DNA form, the CDR3 reads TGTGCCAGCAGCTTAGGTCCCGGTAACACCGGGGAGCTGTTTTTT. Residues: CASSLGPGNTGELFF.